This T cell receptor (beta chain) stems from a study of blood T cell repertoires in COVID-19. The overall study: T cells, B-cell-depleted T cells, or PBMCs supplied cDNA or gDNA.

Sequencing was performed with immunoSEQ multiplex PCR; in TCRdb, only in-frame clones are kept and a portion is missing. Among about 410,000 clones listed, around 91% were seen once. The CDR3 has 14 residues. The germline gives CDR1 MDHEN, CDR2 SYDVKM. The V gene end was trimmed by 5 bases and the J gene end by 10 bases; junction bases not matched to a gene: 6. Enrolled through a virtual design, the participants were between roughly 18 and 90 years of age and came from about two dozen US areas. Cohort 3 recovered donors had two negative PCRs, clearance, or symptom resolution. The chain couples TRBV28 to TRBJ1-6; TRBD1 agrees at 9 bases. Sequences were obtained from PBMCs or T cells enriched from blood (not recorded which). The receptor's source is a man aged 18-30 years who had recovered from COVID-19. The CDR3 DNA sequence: TGTGCCAGCAGTCCCGGGACAGGGCACTCACCCCTCCACTTT. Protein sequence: CASSPGTGHSPLHF.